Listed below are T cell receptor beta chains from one sample, sequenced in a study of beta chain features in type 1 diabetes. Here immunoSEQ multiplex PCR was the method, and the copy in TCRdb shows in-frame clones only, minus some. Of more than 550,000 clones listed, over 12% are singletons. Sequences were obtained from naive CD4+ T cells from blood. These receptors originate from a man aged 18 to 30 with type 1 diabetes. Each CDR3 is given with its conserved first and last residue. The D gene is left open where the match is weak. Clone sizes are given selectively: once, few, many, or a class where the clone is expanded.

d_gene,abundance,j_gene,len,v_gene,CDR3nt,CDR3aa
TRBD1,few,TRBJ1-4,15,TRBV19,TGTGCCAGTAGCTCGGGACAGACGATTAATGAAAAACTGTTTTTT,CASSSGQTINEKLFF
-,-,TRBJ1-1,14,TRBV5-4,TGTGCCAGCAGCTTGGCACATACGAACACTGAAGCTTTCTTT,CASSLAHTNTEAFF
-,few,TRBJ2-7,12,TRBV9,TGTGCCAGCAGCTTGGACGGCTACGAGCAGTACTTC,CASSLDGYEQYF
-,few,TRBJ1-4,14,TRBV9,TGTGCCAGCAGTGTACAGGGTTCAAATGAAAAACTGTTTTTT,CASSVQGSNEKLFF
-,few,TRBJ2-5,16,TRBV5-1,TGCGCCAGCAGCTTGGCTGGCAGGGGATTCCAAGAGACCCAGTACTTC,CASSLAGRGFQETQYF
-,-,TRBJ1-1,15,TRBV30,TGTGCCTGGAGTGTGGGGCAGGGCGGACACACTGAAGCTTTCTTT,CAWSVGQGGHTEAFF
TRBD2,few,TRBJ2-5,15,TRBV7-9,TGTGCCAGCAGCCTATCTAGCGGGAGAGAAAAGACCCAGTACTTC,CASSLSSGREKTQYF
TRBD1,-,TRBJ1-2,17,TRBV19,TGTGCCAGTAGTGCCCCCCGGACAGGGAAGGGGGGCTATGGCTACACCTTC,CASSAPRTGKGGYGYTF
-,-,TRBJ2-2,16,TRBV6-6,TGTGCCAGCAGCCGCCTCCGGGACTCCTCCACCGGGGAGCTGTTTTTT,CASSRLRDSSTGELFF
-,few,TRBJ1-1,15,TRBV7-9,TGTGCCAGCAGCCTCTTTGGAGGGCTGAACACTGAAGCTTTCTTT,CASSLFGGLNTEAFF
-,-,TRBJ2-5,13,TRBV2,TGTGCCAGCAGCCCAGATAGCCAAGAGACCCAGTACTTC,CASSPDSQETQYF
-,-,TRBJ2-1,13,TRBV9,TGTGCCAGCAGCGTCGGCGACTACAATGAGCAGTTCTTC,CASSVGDYNEQFF
TRBD2,few,TRBJ2-7,13,TRBV13,TGTGCCAGCAGCTTAGTCTCGGGAGGAGAGCAGTACTTC,CASSLVSGGEQYF
-,-,TRBJ2-7,12,TRBV18,TGTGCCAGCTCACCAGAATGGTACGAGCAGTACTTC,CASSPEWYEQYF
-,-,TRBJ2-7,14,TRBV6-5,TGTGCCAGCAGTAAAAAGAGGGTTACCTACGAGCAGTACTTC,CASSKKRVTYEQYF
-,few,TRBJ1-5,14,TRBV10-3,TGTGCCATCAGTGAGGGCAGGGGAAATCAGCCCCAGCATTTT,CAISEGRGNQPQHF
TRBD2,few,TRBJ2-3,13,TRBV2,TGTGCCAGCAGTCGGGAAAGCGGGGGGGCCGGGTATTTT,CASSRESGGAGYF
-,few,TRBJ1-5,15,TRBV2,TGTGCCAGCAGTGAACTTGGGGGAGTTGGGCAGCCCCAGCATTTT,CASSELGGVGQPQHF
TRBD2,-,TRBJ2-4,15,TRBV7-2,TGTGCCAGCAGCTTAGCTAGCGGGGCGGGAAACATTCAGTACTTC,CASSLASGAGNIQYF
-,-,TRBJ2-7,15,TRBV10-3,TGTGCCATCAGTGAGTCACAGGGTCCCACCTACGAGCAGTACTTC,CAISESQGPTYEQYF
-,few,TRBJ2-1,12,TRBV7-2,TGTGCCAGCAGCCTCTCCTACAATGAGCAGTTCTTC,CASSLSYNEQFF
-,-,TRBJ2-7,14,TRBV5-8,TGTGCCAGCAGCTTGAGACGGAGGCCCTACGAGCAGTACTTC,CASSLRRRPYEQYF
-,-,TRBJ2-3,18,TRBV7-2,TGTGCCAGCAGCTTAATCGCAAGCAGAATCCCTAGCACAGATACGCAGTATTTT,CASSLIASRIPSTDTQYF
-,-,TRBJ1-6,11,TRBV20-1,TGCAGTCTGGGCAGAGAAACACCCCTCCACTTT,CSLGRETPLHF
TRBD2,few,TRBJ2-7,15,TRBV30,TGTGCCTGGAGGTTAGCGGGGGGCTACCCCTACGAGCAGTACTTC,CAWRLAGGYPYEQYF
-,-,TRBJ2-7,13,TRBV30,TGTGCCTGGAAACCTACAGGGCCCTACGAGCAGTACTTC,CAWKPTGPYEQYF
-,-,TRBJ2-7,17,TRBV9,TGTGCCAGCAGCGCGTCGGGGACCGGGACATGGGGGATTGAGCAGTACTTC,CASSASGTGTWGIEQYF
TRBD2,few,TRBJ2-1,14,TRBV30,TGTGCCTGGTCCCCCGGGACTAGCTTTAATGAGCAGTTCTTC,CAWSPGTSFNEQFF
-,-,TRBJ1-2,14,TRBV6-5,TGTGCCAGCAGGCTACAGGGAGGGAACTATGGCTACACCTTC,CASRLQGGNYGYTF
-,few,TRBJ2-7,13,TRBV6-5,TGTGCCAGCAGCCCACCTGGGACAAGGGCCCAGTACTTC,CASSPPGTRAQYF
TRBD1,few,TRBJ1-1,14,TRBV4-2,TGTGCCAGCAGCTTGGGACAGGGCCCCACTGAAGCTTTCTTT,CASSLGQGPTEAFF
-,-,TRBJ1-6,15,TRBV1,TGCACCAGCAGCCAACAAGGGACCTATAATTCACCCCTCCACTTT,CTSSQQGTYNSPLHF
-,few,TRBJ2-6,13,TRBV25-1,TGTGCCAGCAGTAGCTCTGGGGCCAACGTCCTGACTTTC,CASSSSGANVLTF
TRBD1,-,TRBJ2-3,14,TRBV7-7,TGTGCTAGCAGCTCCAGGGGGACAACAGATACGCAGTATTTT,CASSSRGTTDTQYF
TRBD2,few,TRBJ2-5,14,TRBV6-5,TGTGCCAGCAGTCCTCGGACTAGCTTGGAGACCCAGTACTTC,CASSPRTSLETQYF
-,-,TRBJ1-2,13,TRBV2,TGTGCCAGCAGTGCCTTGGACGGTTATGGCTACACCTTC,CASSALDGYGYTF
-,-,TRBJ2-5,14,TRBV5-6,TGTGCCAGCAGCACCCCACAGGGTGAAGAGACCCAGTACTTC,CASSTPQGEETQYF
-,few,TRBJ2-1,14,TRBV11-2,TGTGCCAGCAGCTTAGCTGGGGGGACCCCTGGGCAGTTCTTC,CASSLAGGTPGQFF
-,few,TRBJ1-1,13,TRBV11-2,TGTGCCAGCAGCTCCCCGTTATACACTGAAGCTTTCTTT,CASSSPLYTEAFF
-,few,TRBJ2-2,14,TRBV10-3,TGTGCCATCAGTGTCGAGGGGGGCACCGGGGAGCTGTTTTTT,CAISVEGGTGELFF
TRBD1,few,TRBJ2-5,16,TRBV5-1,TGCGCCAGCAGAACCAGACAGGGGCTCCGCCAAGAGACCCAGTACTTC,CASRTRQGLRQETQYF
-,-,TRBJ2-5,12,TRBV7-8,TGTGCCAGCAGCATAGGCGTGGAGACCCAGTACTTC,CASSIGVETQYF
-,-,TRBJ2-5,13,TRBV7-2,TGTGCCAGCAGCTTTGCAGGGGTAGAGACCCAGTACTTC,CASSFAGVETQYF
TRBD2,few,TRBJ2-5,15,TRBV6-5,TGTGCCAGCAGCACCGGGGGACTAGTGAAAGAGACCCAGTACTTC,CASSTGGLVKETQYF
-,-,TRBJ1-1,14,TRBV28,TGTGCCAGCAACGGAGGGGGTAAATACACTGAAGCTTTCTTT,CASNGGGKYTEAFF
-,-,TRBJ2-3,16,TRBV6-5,TGTGCCAGCAGTTACTCGAATCTAGGTTCGGCGGATACGCAGTATTTT,CASSYSNLGSADTQYF
TRBD1,few,TRBJ1-1,14,TRBV6-1,TGTGCCAGCAGTGAGTGGGACAGGGGCGGTTCGGCTTTCTTT,CASSEWDRGGSAFF
-,-,TRBJ2-7,12,TRBV9,TGTGCCAGCAGCGTAGGGGGTGACGAGCAGTACTTC,CASSVGGDEQYF
-,few,TRBJ1-2,12,TRBV28,TGTGCCAGCATTGCACAGGGTTATGGCTACACCTTC,CASIAQGYGYTF
TRBD2,-,TRBJ2-7,15,TRBV13,TGTGCCAGCAGCACGAGACTAGCGGGGGAATACGAGCAGTACTTC,CASSTRLAGEYEQYF
TRBD1,few,TRBJ2-5,14,TRBV7-6,TGTGCCAGCAGCAGGACAGGGGGGGAAGAGACCCAGTACTTC,CASSRTGGEETQYF
-,-,TRBJ2-6,17,TRBV27,TGTGCCAGCAGTTTACGGTTGGGCCAGCCTGGGGCCAACGTCCTGACTTTC,CASSLRLGQPGANVLTF
-,-,TRBJ1-5,15,TRBV4-3,TGCGCCAGCAGCCAAGATCAAAAGGGCGATCAGCCCCAGCATTTT,CASSQDQKGDQPQHF
-,few,TRBJ2-2,15,TRBV29-1,TGCAGCGCAAAGTTACTAGCTATAACCTCGGGGGAGCTGTTTTTT,CSAKLLAITSGELFF